The subject of this entry is one T cell receptor (beta chain). Its cognate antigen is unknown. Germline-derived CDR1 and CDR2 are SGHNT and YYREEE (reference sequence). The CDR3 runs to 14 residues. Trimming shortened V by 2 bases and J by 4 bases, and 7 bases separated the two germline ends. TCRdb's copy holds only in-frame clones and misses some; the assay was immunoSEQ multiplex PCR. The top ten clones hold around 5.5% of a sample with 300,000 to 350,000 clones, around 90% of them seen once. The data belong to a study of Ad26.COV2.S vaccination and SARS-CoV-2 variants. Across the whole study: The vaccine Ad26.COV2.S was put into the muscle once, or twice with 56 days between.

The treatment: 15 to 20 received Ad26.COV2.S at low or high dose, single or two shots; 5 received placebo; per-sample allocation not given. Sampling occurred on day 63 after the first vaccine or placebo injection. An adult of 18-55 years in Boston served as donor. Findings of the study overall: Vaccine and placebo groups showed comparable non-spike TCR breadth.

The sample was peripheral blood, taken in a trial of Ad26.COV2.S vaccine versus placebo. This receptor was identified in a person between 18 and 60 years old who received the Ad26.COV2.S COVID-19 vaccine or a placebo. The V call is TRBV5-4, the J call TRBJ2-6, with no clear D. The CDR3 sequence is CASSLSPGANVLTF. Here the CDR3 DNA reads TGTGCCAGCAGCTTATCACCGGGGGCCAACGTCCTGACTTTC.